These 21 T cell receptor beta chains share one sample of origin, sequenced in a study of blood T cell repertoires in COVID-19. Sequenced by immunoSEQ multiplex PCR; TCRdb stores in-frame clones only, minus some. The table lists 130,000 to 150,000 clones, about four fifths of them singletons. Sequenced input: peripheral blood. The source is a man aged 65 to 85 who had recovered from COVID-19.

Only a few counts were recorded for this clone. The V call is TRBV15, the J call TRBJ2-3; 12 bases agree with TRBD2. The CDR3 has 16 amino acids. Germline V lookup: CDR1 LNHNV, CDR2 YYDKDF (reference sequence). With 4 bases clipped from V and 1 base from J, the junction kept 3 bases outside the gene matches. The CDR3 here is CATSTRLAGGTDTQYF. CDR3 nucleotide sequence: TGTGCCACCAGCACCAGACTAGCGGGAGGCACAGATACGCAGTATTTT. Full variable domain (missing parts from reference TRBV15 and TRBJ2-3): DAMVIQNPRYQVTQFGKPVTLSCSQTLNHNVMYWYQQKSSQAPKLLFHYYDKDFNNEADTPDNFQSRRPNTSFCFLDIRSPGLGDTAMYLCATSTRLAGGTDTQYFGPGTRLTVL.

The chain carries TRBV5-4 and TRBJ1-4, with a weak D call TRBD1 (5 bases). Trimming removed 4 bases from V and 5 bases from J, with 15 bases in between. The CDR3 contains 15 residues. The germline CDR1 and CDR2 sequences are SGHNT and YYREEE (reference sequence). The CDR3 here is CASSPSGGFNEKLFF. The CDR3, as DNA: TGTGCCAGCAGCCCCTCGGGGGGGTTCAATGAAAAACTGTTTTTT.

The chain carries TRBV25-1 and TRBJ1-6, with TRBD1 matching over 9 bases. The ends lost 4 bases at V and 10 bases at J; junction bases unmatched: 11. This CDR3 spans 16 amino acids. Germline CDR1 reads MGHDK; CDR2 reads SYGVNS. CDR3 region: CASSARTGAQESPLHF. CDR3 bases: TGTGCCAGCAGTGCTCGGACAGGGGCGCAGGAGTCACCCCTCCACTTT.

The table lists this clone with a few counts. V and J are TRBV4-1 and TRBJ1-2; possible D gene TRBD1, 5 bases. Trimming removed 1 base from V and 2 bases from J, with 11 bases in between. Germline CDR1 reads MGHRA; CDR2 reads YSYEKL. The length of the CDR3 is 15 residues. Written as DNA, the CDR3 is TGCGCCAGCAGCCAAGTTCACGACAGAAACTATGGCTACACCTTC. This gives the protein CASSQVHDRNYGYTF.

In DNA, the CDR3 is TGCGCCAGCAGCGCGGGGACAGGGGCGTCAGGTACGCAGTATTTT. Its translation is CASSAGTGASGTQYF. The chain employs TRBV5-1 and TRBJ2-3; 10 bases match TRBD1. The CDR3 spans 15 residues. The V gene end was trimmed by 4 bases and the J gene end by 8 bases; junction bases not matched to a gene: 10. Germline-derived CDR1 and CDR2 are SGHRS and YFSETQ.

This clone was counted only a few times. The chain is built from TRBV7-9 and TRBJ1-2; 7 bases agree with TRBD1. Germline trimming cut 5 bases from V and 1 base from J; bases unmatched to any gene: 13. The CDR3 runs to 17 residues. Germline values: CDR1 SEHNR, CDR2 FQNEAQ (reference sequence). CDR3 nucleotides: TGTGCCAGCAGCACCTGGACAGGCCGTCGGGATAACTATGGCTACACCTTC. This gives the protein CASSTWTGRRDNYGYTF.

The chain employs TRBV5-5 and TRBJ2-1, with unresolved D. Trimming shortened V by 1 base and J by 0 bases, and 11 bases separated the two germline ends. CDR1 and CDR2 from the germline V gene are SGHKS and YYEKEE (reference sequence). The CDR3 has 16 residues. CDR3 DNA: TGTGCCAGCAGCTTGATTGCGGCCAGCTCCTACAATGAGCAGTTCTTC. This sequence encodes CASSLIAASSYNEQFF.

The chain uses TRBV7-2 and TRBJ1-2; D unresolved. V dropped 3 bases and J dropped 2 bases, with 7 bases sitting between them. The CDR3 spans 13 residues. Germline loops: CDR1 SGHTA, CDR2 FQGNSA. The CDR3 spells CASSLARNYGYTF. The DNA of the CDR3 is TGTGCCAGCAGCTTGGCCAGGAACTATGGCTACACCTTC.

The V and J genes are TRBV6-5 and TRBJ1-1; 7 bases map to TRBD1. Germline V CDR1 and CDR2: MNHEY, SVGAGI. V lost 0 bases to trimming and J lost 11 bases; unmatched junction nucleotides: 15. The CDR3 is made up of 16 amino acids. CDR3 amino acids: CASSYSPMDTKTGAFF. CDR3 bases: TGTGCCAGCAGTTACTCGCCTATGGACACTAAGACAGGGGCTTTCTTT.

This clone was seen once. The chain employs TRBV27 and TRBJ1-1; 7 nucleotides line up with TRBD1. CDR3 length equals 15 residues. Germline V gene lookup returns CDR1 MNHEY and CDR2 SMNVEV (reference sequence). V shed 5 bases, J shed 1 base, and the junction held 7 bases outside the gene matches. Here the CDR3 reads CASSPDRDPNTEAFF. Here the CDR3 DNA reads TGTGCCAGCAGTCCCGACAGGGACCCGAACACTGAAGCTTTCTTT.

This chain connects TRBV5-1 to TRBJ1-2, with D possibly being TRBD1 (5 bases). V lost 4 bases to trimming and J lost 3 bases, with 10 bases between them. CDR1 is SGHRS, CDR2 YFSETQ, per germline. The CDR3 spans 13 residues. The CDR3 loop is CASSQTGDYGYTF. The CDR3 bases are TGCGCCAGCAGCCAAACAGGAGACTATGGCTACACCTTC.

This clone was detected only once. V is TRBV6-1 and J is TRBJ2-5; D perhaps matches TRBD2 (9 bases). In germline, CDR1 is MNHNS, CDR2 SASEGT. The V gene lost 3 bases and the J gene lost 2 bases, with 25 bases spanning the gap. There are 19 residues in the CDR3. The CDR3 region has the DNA TGTGCCAGCAGTGAGCTCGGACAGGGAGGGACTAGCTTTCAAGAGACCCAGTACTTC. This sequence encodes CASSELGQGGTSFQETQYF.

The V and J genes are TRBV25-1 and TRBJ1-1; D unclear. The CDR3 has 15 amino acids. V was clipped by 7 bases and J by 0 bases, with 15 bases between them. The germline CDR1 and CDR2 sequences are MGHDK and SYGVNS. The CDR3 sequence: CASKSNGLMNTEAFF. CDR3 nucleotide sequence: TGTGCCAGCAAATCTAATGGACTCATGAACACTGAAGCTTTCTTT.

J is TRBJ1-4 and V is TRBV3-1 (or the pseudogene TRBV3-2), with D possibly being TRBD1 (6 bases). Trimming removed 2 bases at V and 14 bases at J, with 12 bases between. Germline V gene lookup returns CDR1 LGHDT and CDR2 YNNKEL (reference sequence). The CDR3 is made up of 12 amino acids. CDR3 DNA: TGTGCCAGCAGCCAAACAGGGAGAGGGCTGTTTTTT. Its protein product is CASSQTGRGLFF.

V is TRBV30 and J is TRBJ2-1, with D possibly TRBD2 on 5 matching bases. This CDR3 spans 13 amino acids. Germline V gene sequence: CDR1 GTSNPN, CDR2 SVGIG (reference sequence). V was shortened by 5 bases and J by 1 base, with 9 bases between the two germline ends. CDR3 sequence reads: CAWVRGSYNEQFF. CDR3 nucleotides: TGTGCCTGGGTCCGGGGTTCCTACAATGAGCAGTTCTTC.

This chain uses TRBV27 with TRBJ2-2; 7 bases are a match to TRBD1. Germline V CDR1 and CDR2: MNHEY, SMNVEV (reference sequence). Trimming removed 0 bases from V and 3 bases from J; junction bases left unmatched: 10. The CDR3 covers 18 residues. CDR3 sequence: CASSLSSLRTGYTGELFF. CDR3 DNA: TGTGCCAGCAGTTTATCAAGTTTGCGGACAGGTTACACCGGGGAGCTGTTTTTT.

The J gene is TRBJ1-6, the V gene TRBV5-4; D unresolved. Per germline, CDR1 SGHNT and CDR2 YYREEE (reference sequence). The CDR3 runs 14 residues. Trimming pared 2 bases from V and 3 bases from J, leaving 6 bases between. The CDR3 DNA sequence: TGTGCCAGCAGCTTTTCCCTCTATAATTCACCCCTCCACTTT. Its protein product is CASSFSLYNSPLHF.

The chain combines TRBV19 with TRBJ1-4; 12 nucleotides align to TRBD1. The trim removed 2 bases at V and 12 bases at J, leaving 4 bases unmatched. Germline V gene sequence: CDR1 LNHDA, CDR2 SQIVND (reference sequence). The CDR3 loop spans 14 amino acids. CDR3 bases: TGTGCCAGTAGTATACGGGACAGGGGGCAGGAACTGTTTTTT. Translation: CASSIRDRGQELFF.

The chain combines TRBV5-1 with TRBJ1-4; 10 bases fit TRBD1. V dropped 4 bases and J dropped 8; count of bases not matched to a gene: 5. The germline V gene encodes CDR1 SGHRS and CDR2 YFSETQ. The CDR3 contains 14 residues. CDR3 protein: CASSTGQGPEKLFF. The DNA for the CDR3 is TGCGCCAGCAGCACGGGACAGGGGCCGGAAAAACTGTTTTTT.

CDR3 sequence (DNA): TGCGCCAGCAGCTTGGGAGGGACACCATCACAAGAGACCCAGTACTTC. Its translation is CASSLGGTPSQETQYF. The chain has TRBV5-1 and TRBJ2-5; D is possibly TRBD1 (6 bases). The CDR3 runs to 16 residues. Germline V CDR1 and CDR2: SGHRS, YFSETQ. The V gene lost 0 bases and the J gene lost 2 bases, with 14 bases spanning the gap. The full variable domain, completed using reference TRBV5-1 and TRBJ2-5, is KAGVTQTPRYLIKTRGQQVTLSCSPISGHRSVSWYQQTPGQGLQFLFEYFSETQRNKGNFPGRFSGRQFSNSRSEMNVSTLELGDSALYLCASSLGGTPSQETQYFGPGTRLLVL.

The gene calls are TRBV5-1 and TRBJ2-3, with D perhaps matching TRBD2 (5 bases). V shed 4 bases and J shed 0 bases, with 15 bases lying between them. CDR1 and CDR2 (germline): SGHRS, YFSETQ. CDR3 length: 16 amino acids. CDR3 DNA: TGCGCCAGCAGCCTTGGGTCGTCTAGCAGCACAGATACGCAGTATTTT. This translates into CASSLGSSSSTDTQYF.